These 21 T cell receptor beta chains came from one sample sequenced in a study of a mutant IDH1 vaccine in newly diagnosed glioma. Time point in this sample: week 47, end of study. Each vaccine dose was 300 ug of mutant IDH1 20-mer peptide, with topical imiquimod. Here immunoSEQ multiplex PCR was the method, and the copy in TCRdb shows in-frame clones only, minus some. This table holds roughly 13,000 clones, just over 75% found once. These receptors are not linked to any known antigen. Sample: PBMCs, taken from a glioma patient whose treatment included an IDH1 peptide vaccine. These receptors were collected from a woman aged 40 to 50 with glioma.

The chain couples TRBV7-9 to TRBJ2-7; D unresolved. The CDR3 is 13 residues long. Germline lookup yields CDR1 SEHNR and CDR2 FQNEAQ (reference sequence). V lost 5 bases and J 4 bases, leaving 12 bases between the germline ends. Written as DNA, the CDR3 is TGTGCCAGCAGCCCCAAGGACGGATACGAGCAGTACTTC. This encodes CASSPKDGYEQYF. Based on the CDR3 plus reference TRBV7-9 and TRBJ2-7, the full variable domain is DTGVSQNPRHKITKRGQNVTFRCDPISEHNRLYWYRQTLGQGPEFLTYFQNEAQLEKSRLLSDRFSAERPKGSFSTLEIQRTEQGDSAMYLCASSPKDGYEQYFGPGTRLTVT.

CDR3 coding DNA: TGCGCCAGCAGCTTGGAGGGGGACCGGGACGCTTTCTTT. Its translation is CASSLEGDRDAFF. This rearrangement joins TRBV5-1 to TRBJ1-1; D possibly corresponds to TRBD1 (6 bases). CDR1 and CDR2 from the germline V gene are SGHRS and YFSETQ. V was trimmed by 0 bases and J by 11 bases, leaving 14 bases between them. This CDR3 region has 13 residues.

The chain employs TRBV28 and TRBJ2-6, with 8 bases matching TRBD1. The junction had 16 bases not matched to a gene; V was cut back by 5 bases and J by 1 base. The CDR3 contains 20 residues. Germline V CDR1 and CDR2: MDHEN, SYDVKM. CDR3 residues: CASSPFSRTGKRSGANVLTF. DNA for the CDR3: TGTGCCAGCAGTCCCTTCTCTCGGACAGGGAAGAGGTCTGGGGCCAACGTCCTGACTTTC.

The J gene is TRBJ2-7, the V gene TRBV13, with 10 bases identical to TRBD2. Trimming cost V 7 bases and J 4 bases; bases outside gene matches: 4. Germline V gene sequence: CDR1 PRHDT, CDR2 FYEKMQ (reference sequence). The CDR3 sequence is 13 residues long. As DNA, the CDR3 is TGTGCCAGCAACAGCGGGGGGGCTTACGAGCAGTACTTC. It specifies CASNSGGAYEQYF.

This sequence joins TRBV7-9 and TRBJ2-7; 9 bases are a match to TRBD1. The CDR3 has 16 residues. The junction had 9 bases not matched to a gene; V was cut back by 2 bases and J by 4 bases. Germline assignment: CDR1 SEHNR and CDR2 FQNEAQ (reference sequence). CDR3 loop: CASSLNFRDRGYEQYF. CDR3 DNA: TGTGCCAGCAGCTTAAATTTCCGCGACAGGGGGTACGAGCAGTACTTC. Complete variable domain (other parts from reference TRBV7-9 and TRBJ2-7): DTGVSQNPRHKITKRGQNVTFRCDPISEHNRLYWYRQTLGQGPEFLTYFQNEAQLEKSRLLSDRFSAERPKGSFSTLEIQRTEQGDSAMYLCASSLNFRDRGYEQYFGPGTRLTVT.

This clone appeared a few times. The CDR3 spells CASGTGGAYSNQPQHF. For the CDR3, the DNA is TGTGCCAGCGGGACAGGGGGGGCTTATAGCAATCAGCCCCAGCATTTT. The chain recombines TRBV2 with TRBJ1-5; 11 bases are shared with TRBD1. Germline V gene data show CDR1 as SNHLY and CDR2 as FYNNEI. Trimming cost V 8 bases and J 0 bases; bases outside gene matches: 6. The CDR3 is 16 residues long.

CDR3 loop: CASSVGTRGGRDEQYF. In nucleotides, the CDR3 is TGTGCCAGCAGCGTAGGGACGCGGGGGGGCAGGGACGAGCAGTACTTC. V and J are TRBV9 and TRBJ2-7; 9 positions match TRBD2. This CDR3 has 16 amino acids. The V segment lost 0 bases and the J segment 5 bases; nucleotides outside the gene matches: 9. CDR1 and CDR2 from the germline V gene are SGDLS and YYNGEE.

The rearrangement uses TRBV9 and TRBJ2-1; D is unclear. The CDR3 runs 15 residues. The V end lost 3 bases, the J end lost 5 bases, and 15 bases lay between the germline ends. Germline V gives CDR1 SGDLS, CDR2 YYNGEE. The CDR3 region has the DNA TGTGCCAGCAGCGGAACGACACCCGCTAACAATGAGCAGTTCTTC. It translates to CASSGTTPANNEQFF.

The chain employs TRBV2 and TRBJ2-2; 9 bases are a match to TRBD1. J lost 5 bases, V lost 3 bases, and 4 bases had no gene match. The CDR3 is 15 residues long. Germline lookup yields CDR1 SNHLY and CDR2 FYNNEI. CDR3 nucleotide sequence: TGTGCCAGCAGTGACAACAGGGGGCGAACCGGGGAGCTGTTTTTT. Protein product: CASSDNRGRTGELFF.

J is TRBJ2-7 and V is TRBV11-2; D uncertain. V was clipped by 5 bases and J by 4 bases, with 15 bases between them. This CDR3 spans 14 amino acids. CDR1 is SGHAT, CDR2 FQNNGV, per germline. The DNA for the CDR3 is TGTGCCAGCAGCCTAATTGGACCAAAATACGAGCAGTACTTC. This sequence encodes CASSLIGPKYEQYF.

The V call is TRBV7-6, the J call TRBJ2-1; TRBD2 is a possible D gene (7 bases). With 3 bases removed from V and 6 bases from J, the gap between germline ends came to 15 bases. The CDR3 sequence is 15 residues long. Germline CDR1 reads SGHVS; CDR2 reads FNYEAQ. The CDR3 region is CASSFEVGGGNEQFF. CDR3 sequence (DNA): TGTGCCAGCAGCTTTGAAGTAGGGGGGGGCAATGAGCAGTTCTTC.

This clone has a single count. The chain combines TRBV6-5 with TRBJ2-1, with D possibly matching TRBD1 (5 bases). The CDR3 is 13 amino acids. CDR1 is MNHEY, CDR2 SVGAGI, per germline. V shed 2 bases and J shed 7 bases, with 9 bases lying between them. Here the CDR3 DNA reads TGTGCCAGCAGTTACAGGGGCCCAAATGAGCAGTTCTTC. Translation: CASSYRGPNEQFF.

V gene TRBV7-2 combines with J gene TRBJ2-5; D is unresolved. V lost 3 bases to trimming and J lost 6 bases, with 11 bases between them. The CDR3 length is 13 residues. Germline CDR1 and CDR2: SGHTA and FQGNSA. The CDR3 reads CASSLGLDKTQYF. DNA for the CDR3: TGTGCCAGCAGCTTGGGTCTAGACAAGACCCAGTACTTC.

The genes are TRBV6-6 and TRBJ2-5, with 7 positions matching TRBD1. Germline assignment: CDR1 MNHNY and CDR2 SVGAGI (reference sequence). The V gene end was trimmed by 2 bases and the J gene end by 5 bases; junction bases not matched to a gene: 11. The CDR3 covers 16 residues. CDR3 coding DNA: TGTGCCAGCAGTTACGGGACAGCCGCGGTGGGGGAGACCCAGTACTTC. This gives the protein CASSYGTAAVGETQYF.

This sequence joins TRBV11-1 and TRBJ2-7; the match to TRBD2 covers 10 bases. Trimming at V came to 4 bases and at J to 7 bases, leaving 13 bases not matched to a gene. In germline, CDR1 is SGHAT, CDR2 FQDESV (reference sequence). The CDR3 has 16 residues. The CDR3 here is CASSSGLAGVLGEQYF. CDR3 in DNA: TGTGCCAGCAGCTCAGGCCTAGCGGGGGTCCTTGGGGAGCAGTACTTC. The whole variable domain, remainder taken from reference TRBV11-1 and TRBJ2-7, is EAEVAQSPRYKITEKSQAVAFWCDPISGHATLYWYRQILGQGPELLVQFQDESVVDDSQLPKDRFSAERLKGVDSTLKIQPAELGDSAMYLCASSSGLAGVLGEQYFGPGTRLTVT.

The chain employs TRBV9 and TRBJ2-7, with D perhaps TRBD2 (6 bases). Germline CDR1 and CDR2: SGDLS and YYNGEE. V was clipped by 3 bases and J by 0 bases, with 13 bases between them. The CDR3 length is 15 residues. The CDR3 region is CASSESGGSSYEQYF. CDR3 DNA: TGTGCCAGCAGCGAAAGCGGAGGGAGCTCCTACGAGCAGTACTTC.

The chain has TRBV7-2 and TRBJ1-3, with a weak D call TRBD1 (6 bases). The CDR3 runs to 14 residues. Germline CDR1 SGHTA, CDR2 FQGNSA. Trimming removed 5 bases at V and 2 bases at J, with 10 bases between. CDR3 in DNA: TGTGCCAGCAGCCCTACAGGGACTGGAAACACCATATATTTT. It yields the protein CASSPTGTGNTIYF.

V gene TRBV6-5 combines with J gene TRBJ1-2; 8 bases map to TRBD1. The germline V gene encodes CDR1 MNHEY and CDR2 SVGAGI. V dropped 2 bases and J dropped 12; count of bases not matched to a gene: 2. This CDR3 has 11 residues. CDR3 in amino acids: CASSYGDRHTF. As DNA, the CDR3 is TGTGCCAGCAGTTACGGGGACAGGCACACCTTC.

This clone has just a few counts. Here the CDR3 DNA reads TGTGCCAGCAGCTCCTTGGGGGGTAGCAATCAGCCCCAGCATTTT. It is translated as CASSSLGGSNQPQHF. The chain uses TRBV7-2 and TRBJ1-5; D may be TRBD1 (5 bases). V lost 4 bases and J 0 bases, leaving 10 bases between the germline ends. This CDR3 comprises 15 residues. Germline V gene lookup returns CDR1 SGHTA and CDR2 FQGNSA. The full variable domain, in which reference TRBV7-2 and TRBJ1-5 provide the parts outside the CDR3, is GAGVSQSPSNKVTEKGKDVELRCDPISGHTALYWYRQSLGQGLEFLIYFQGNSAPDKSGLPSDRFSAERTGGSVSTLTIQRTQQEDSAVYLCASSSLGGSNQPQHFGDGTRLSIL.

CDR3 bases: TGCAGCGTGGGGGTGGAAAAACTGTTTTTT. Amino acid sequence: CSVGVEKLFF. The rearrangement links TRBV29-1 to TRBJ1-4; TRBD1 is a possible D gene (5 bases). CDR3 length: 10 amino acids. Per germline, CDR1 SQVTM and CDR2 ANQGSEA. The V and J ends lost 6 bases and 8 bases respectively, with 7 bases between them.

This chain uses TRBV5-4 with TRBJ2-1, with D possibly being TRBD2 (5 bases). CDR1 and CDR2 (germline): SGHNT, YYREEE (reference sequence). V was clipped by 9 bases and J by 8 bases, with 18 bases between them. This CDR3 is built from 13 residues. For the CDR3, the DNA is TGTGCCATTCATACTAGAGGGATCGATGAGCAGTTCTTC. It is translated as CAIHTRGIDEQFF.